The rows below give T cell receptor beta chains drawn from one sample of a study of cytomegalovirus exposure and HLA in healthy donors. TCRdb keeps only in-frame clones here, not all; method: immunoSEQ multiplex PCR. The table shows about 54,000 clones, with 75% to 80% occurring only once. The material sequenced was PBMCs. All receptors derive from a female donor in good health and CMV-seronegative. Each CDR3 is given with its conserved first and last residue. The D gene is left open where the match is weak. Not all rows give a size; the values are once, few, many and, for expanded clones, a class.

V	J	D	size	DNA	CDR3
TRBV5-3	TRBJ1-2	TRBD1	-	TGTGCCAGAAGCTTGGGGGACAGGGCATTGAGGGGTCTTTGCTACACCTTC	CARSLGDRALRGLCYTF
TRBV4-1	TRBJ1-1	-	-	TGCGCCAGCGGCCAAGCCTCTTTGGCAGGGATGAACACTGAAGCTTTCTTT	CASGQASLAGMNTEAFF
TRBV7-3	TRBJ1-1	-	-	TGTGCCAGCAGCTTAAGGGGCCCCCATGGCACTGAAGCTTTCTTT	CASSLRGPHGTEAFF
TRBV19	TRBJ1-1	TRBD1	once	TGTGCCAGTAGTACTGCACAGGGGGCGCGGACTGAAGCTTTCTTT	CASSTAQGARTEAFF
TRBV7-2	TRBJ1-2	-	-	TGTGCCAGCAGCTTAGAAGCGGCCTATGACTACACCTTC	CASSLEAAYDYTF
TRBV19	TRBJ1-1	TRBD1	once	TGTGCCAGTAGCAGGACAGGCAGGGTTACTGAAGCTTTCTTT	CASSRTGRVTEAFF
TRBV7-8	TRBJ1-1	-	once	TGTGCCAGCAGCCCGTTTAGTAGGAACACTGAAGCTTTCTTT	CASSPFSRNTEAFF
TRBV6-1	TRBJ2-2	TRBD1	-	TGTGCCAGCAGACCTACAGGGGACACCGGGGAGCTGTTTTTT	CASRPTGDTGELFF
TRBV29-1	TRBJ1-1	-	-	TGCAGTTCCGGAGGGGCCACTGAAGCTTTCTTT	CSSGGATEAFF
TRBV7-6	TRBJ2-7	TRBD2	-	TGTGCCAGCAGCCCCGGGACTAGCGGGAACGAGCAGTACTTC	CASSPGTSGNEQYF
TRBV5-8	TRBJ1-5	TRBD1	-	TGTGCCAGCAGCCCAAGACAGGGAGTAAACCAGCCCCAGCATTTT	CASSPRQGVNQPQHF
TRBV6-1	TRBJ1-4	TRBD1	-	TGTGCCTCCCAGGGGGCGGTTGGCACTAATGAAAAACTGTTTTTT	CASQGAVGTNEKLFF
TRBV2	TRBJ1-5	-	-	TGTGCCAGCAGTCCACGGGAAAATCAGCCCCAGCATTTT	CASSPRENQPQHF
TRBV11-2	TRBJ2-7	-	-	TGTGCCAGCAGCCTCCCAACCCCTAGCTACGAGCAGTACTTC	CASSLPTPSYEQYF
TRBV5-8	TRBJ2-3	TRBD2	-	TGTGCCAGCTCGCTAGCGGGGCCGTATACGCAGTATTTT	CASSLAGPYTQYF
TRBV5-1	TRBJ2-1	-	once	TGCGCCAGCAGCTCGGGGACTCCAAATCTGGAGCAGTTCTTC	CASSSGTPNLEQFF
TRBV30	TRBJ2-2	-	once	TGTGCCTGGAGGGGGAGGGGGGAGCTGTTTTTT	CAWRGRGELFF
TRBV7-9	TRBJ2-7	-	once	TGTGCCAGCAGCAAACCCGGGACAATGGCCTACGAGCAGTACTTC	CASSKPGTMAYEQYF